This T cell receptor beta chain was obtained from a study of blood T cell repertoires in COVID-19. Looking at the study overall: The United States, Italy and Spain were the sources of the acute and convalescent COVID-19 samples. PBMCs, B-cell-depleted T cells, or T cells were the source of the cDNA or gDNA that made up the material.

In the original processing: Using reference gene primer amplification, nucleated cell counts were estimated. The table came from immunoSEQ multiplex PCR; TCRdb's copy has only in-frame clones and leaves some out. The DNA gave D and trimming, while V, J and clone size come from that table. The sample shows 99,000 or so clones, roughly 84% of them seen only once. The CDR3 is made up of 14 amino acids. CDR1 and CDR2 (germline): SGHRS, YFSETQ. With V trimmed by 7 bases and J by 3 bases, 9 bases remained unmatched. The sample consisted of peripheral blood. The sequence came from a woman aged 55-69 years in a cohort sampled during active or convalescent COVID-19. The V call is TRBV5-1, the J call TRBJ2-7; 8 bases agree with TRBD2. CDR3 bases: TGCGCCAGCCACTCGGGAGGGGGGCGCTACGAGCAGTACTTC. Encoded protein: CASHSGGGRYEQYF.